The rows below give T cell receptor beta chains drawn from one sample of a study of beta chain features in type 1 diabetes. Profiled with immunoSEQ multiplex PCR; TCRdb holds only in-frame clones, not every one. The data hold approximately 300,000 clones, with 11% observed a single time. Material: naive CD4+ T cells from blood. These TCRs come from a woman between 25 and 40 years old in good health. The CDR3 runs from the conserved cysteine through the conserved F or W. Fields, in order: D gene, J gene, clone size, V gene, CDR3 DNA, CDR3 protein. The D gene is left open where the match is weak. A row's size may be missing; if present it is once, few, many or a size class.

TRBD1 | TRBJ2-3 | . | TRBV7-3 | TGTGCCAGCAGCAGCACGGGACAGGGCACAGATACGCAGTATTTT | CASSSTGQGTDTQYF
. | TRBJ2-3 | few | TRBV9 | TGTGCCAGCAGCGGTTTTGGGGGCCGGACAGATACGCAGTATTTT | CASSGFGGRTDTQYF
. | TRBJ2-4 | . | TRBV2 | TGTGCCAGCAGGGCTGACACCGTAAACATTCAGTACTTC | CASRADTVNIQYF
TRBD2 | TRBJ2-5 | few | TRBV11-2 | TGTGCCAGCAGCTTGGGAGTGGAGTCTAGCGGGATCCAAGAGACCCAGTACTTC | CASSLGVESSGIQETQYF
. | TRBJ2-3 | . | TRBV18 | TGTGCCAGCTCACAGGAGGCAGATACGCAGTATTTT | CASSQEADTQYF
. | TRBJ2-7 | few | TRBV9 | TGTGCCAGCAGCGTAACTGGGCGACAGAGCTACGAGCAGTACTTC | CASSVTGRQSYEQYF
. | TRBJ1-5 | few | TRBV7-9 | TGTGCCAGCAGTCCGCCCGGGGGTCAGGGAAATCAGCCCCAGCATTTT | CASSPPGGQGNQPQHF
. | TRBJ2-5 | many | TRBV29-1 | TGCAGCGCAGGCCCCCAACCGGAGACCCAGTACTTC | CSAGPQPETQYF
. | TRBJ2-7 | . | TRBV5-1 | TGCGCCAGCAGCTTGGCCGGGGCAGGGGCTGGGTACGAGCAGTACTTC | CASSLAGAGAGYEQYF
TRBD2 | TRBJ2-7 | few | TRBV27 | TGTGCCAGCAGTTTACAAGGGACTATCACCTACGAGCAGTACTTC | CASSLQGTITYEQYF
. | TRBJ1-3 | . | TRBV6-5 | TGTGCCAGCAGTTACTCCCAGAACGGAAACACCATATATTTT | CASSYSQNGNTIYF
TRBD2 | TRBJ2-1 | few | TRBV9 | TGTGCCAGCAGCAAAAGCGGGACTGAGGCTTACAATGAGCAGTTCTTC | CASSKSGTEAYNEQFF
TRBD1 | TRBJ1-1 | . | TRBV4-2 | TGTGCCAGCAGCACTGCCGACAGGGAGGACACTGAAGCTTTCTTT | CASSTADREDTEAFF
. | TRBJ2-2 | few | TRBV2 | TGTGCCAGCAGTGAAGGGCAGGGAACGGTCGGGGAGCTGTTTTTT | CASSEGQGTVGELFF
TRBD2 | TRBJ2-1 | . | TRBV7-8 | TGTGCCAGCAGCTTAGTCGTTAGCGGGATTGGCAATGAGCAGTTCTTC | CASSLVVSGIGNEQFF
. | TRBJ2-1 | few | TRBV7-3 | TGTGCCAGCAGCCGGACAGCTCCCGGGTACAATGAGCAGTTCTTC | CASSRTAPGYNEQFF
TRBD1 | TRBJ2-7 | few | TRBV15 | TGTGCCACCAGCCCAAGAGAGACAGGGAAGGCGAGGGAGCAGTACTTC | CATSPRETGKAREQYF
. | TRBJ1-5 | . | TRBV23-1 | TGCGCCAGCAGTCAATCGAGTAACAGGGATAGCAATCAGCCCCAGCATTTT | CASSQSSNRDSNQPQHF
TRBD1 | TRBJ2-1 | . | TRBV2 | TGTGCCAGCAGGGGGACAGGGGGGAATGAGCAGTTCTTC | CASRGTGGNEQFF
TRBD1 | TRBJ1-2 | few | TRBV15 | TGTGCCACCAGCAGAGACCCAACGACAGGGATTCTTGGCTACACCTTC | CATSRDPTTGILGYTF
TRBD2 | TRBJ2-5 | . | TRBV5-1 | TGCGCCAGCAGCTTAAGACTAGCGGGAGAGGTCCAGTACTTC | CASSLRLAGEVQYF
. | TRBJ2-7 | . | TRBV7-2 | TGTGCCAGCAGCCCTGTGGCCTCCTACGAGCAGTACTTC | CASSPVASYEQYF